This T cell receptor (beta chain) was captured in a study of T-cell memory formation after mild COVID-19. About the research overall: Largely, the TCR clusters proved donor specific.

This clonotype was counted between two and nine times. The antigen remains unidentified. One entry per CDR3 protein, called by TCRdb with MiXCR from the 5' RACE reads. Among almost 550,000 distinct CDR3 sequences listed, roughly 22% were seen once. The CDR3 spans 16 residues. Overall study results and limits: Day 15 to 85 contracting clones showed balanced CD4/CD8; later expanders leaned CD4+. Contracting CD8+ clones were enriched in EMRA, CD4+ mainly in CM and EM.

This chain connects TRBV21-1 to TRBJ2-1. TRBV21-1 is a recognized pseudogene. The receptor was derived from an adult woman who had mild COVID-19 (a few samples of this study predate the infection). Cell type and time point are not known. The specimen was PBMCs or a T cell subset sorted from them (not recorded which). The CDR3 sequence is CASSKPDGIGYNEQFF. The CDR3 DNA reads as TGTGCCAGCAGCAAGCCCGACGGAATAGGGTACAATGAGCAGTTCTTC.